The 27 T cell receptor beta chains below come from one sample, sequenced in a study of blood T cell repertoires in COVID-19. The table came from immunoSEQ multiplex PCR; TCRdb's copy has only in-frame clones and leaves some out. Counted here are roughly 250,000 clones, 75% to 95% occurring once; the ten biggest clones make up 2.6%. Specimen: peripheral blood. These receptors were taken from a person aged 18 to 29 with COVID-19, enrolled during active disease.

Worth noting for this clone: Other DNA sequences within the sample encode an identical CDR3. The rearrangement uses TRBV30 and TRBJ1-1; TRBD1 matches 7 bases. The CDR3 sequence is 13 residues long. V lost 3 bases, J lost 4 bases, and 5 bases stayed unmatched. The germline CDR1 and CDR2 sequences are GTSNPN and SVGIG (reference sequence). CDR3 region: CAWSRQGGTEAFF. The CDR3 DNA follows: TGTGCCTGGAGCCGACAGGGAGGCACTGAAGCTTTCTTT. The full variable domain, its missing parts supplied by reference TRBV30 and TRBJ1-1, is SQTIHQWPATLVQPVGSPLSLECTVEGTSNPNLYWYRQAAGRGLQLLFYSVGIGQISSEVPQNLSASRPQDRQFILSSKKLLLSDSGFYLCAWSRQGGTEAFFGQGTRLTVV.

The chain uses TRBV18 and TRBJ2-3; 7 bases map to TRBD1. CDR3 length: 13 residues. CDR1 is KGHSH and CDR2 is LQKENI in the germline V gene. The junction had 10 bases not matched to a gene; V was cut back by 5 bases and J by 11 bases. Here the CDR3 DNA reads TGTGCCAGCTCAACTGGACAGGCTGATGGGCAGTATTTT. Amino acids: CASSTGQADGQYF. The variable domain in full, with the rest retrieved from reference TRBV18 and TRBJ2-3, is NAGVMQNPRHLVRRRGQEARLRCSPMKGHSHVYWYRQLPEEGLKFMVYLQKENIIDESGMPKERFSAEFPKEGPSILRIQQVVRGDSAAYFCASSTGQADGQYFGPGTRLTVL.

The rearrangement uses TRBV6-1 and TRBJ2-1, with TRBD2 matching over 9 bases. Germline loops: CDR1 MNHNS, CDR2 SASEGT. CDR3 size: 15 residues. Trimming took 2 bases from V and 6 from J; bases not matched to a gene: 5. CDR3 sequence reads: CASSEKAGGGNEQFF. CDR3 sequence (DNA): TGTGCCAGCAGTGAAAAAGCGGGAGGAGGCAATGAGCAGTTCTTC.

The rearrangement links TRBV18 to TRBJ2-6; TRBD2 is a possible D gene (5 bases). The CDR3 totals 19 residues. CDR1 is KGHSH and CDR2 is LQKENI in the germline V gene. V was shortened by 0 bases and J by 1 base, with 16 bases between the two germline ends. CDR3 amino acids: CASSPPNRSSGSGANVLTF. In nucleotides, the CDR3 is TGTGCCAGCTCACCACCAAATCGTTCCTCGGGATCTGGGGCCAACGTCCTGACTTTC.

Only a few counts were recorded for this clone. J is TRBJ2-1 and V is TRBV2, with a weak D call TRBD2 (5 bases). The CDR3 spans 12 residues. Trimming shortened V by 6 bases and J by 9 bases, and 12 bases separated the two germline ends. CDR1 and CDR2 (germline): SNHLY, FYNNEI. The CDR3 sequence is CASRLGLFEQFF. DNA for the CDR3: TGTGCCAGCAGGCTTGGACTGTTTGAGCAGTTCTTC.

V gene TRBV6-1 combines with J gene TRBJ1-5; D is uncertain. V lost 3 bases and J lost 7, with 4 bases in between. Germline CDR1 reads MNHNS; CDR2 reads SASEGT. CDR3 length equals 11 residues. The CDR3 sequence is CASSDRQPQHF. For the CDR3, the DNA is TGTGCCAGCAGTGATCGGCAGCCCCAGCATTTT.

The chain links TRBV19 to TRBJ2-7; the D gene is possibly TRBD2 (5 bases). Germline CDR1 reads LNHDA; CDR2 reads SQIVND (reference sequence). This CDR3 contains 12 residues. Between the trimmed V and J ends, which lost 5 bases and 3 bases, there was a span of 8 bases. CDR3 loop: CASSQDFYEQYF. CDR3 DNA sequence: TGTGCCAGTAGTCAGGACTTCTACGAGCAGTACTTC.

This clone was seen just once. The chain has TRBV29-1 and TRBJ2-3, with D tentatively TRBD2 (5 bases). This CDR3 has 14 residues. The V gene lost 6 bases and the J gene lost 6 bases, with 19 bases spanning the gap. The germline gives CDR1 SQVTM, CDR2 ANQGSEA. The CDR3 DNA sequence: TGCAGCGTGCCGAGGGCACAGTACCCGGATACGCAGTATTTT. This translates into CSVPRAQYPDTQYF.

V is TRBV3-1 (or the pseudogene TRBV3-2) and J is TRBJ2-1; the D gene is possibly TRBD2 (6 bases). Trimming took 3 bases from V and 5 from J, leaving 14 bases between them. The CDR3 has 15 residues. The germline gives CDR1 LGHDT, CDR2 YNNKEL (reference sequence). For the CDR3, the DNA is TGTGCCAGCAGCCATAGCGGACGAAACCACAATGAGCAGTTCTTC. Residues: CASSHSGRNHNEQFF.

This clone showed up just a few times. The chain combines TRBV6-1 with TRBJ1-1; tentatively, D is TRBD1 (5 bases). The CDR3 contains 13 residues. Germline CDR1 MNHNS, CDR2 SASEGT. V was trimmed by 3 bases and J by 4 bases, leaving 9 bases between them. The CDR3 sequence is CASSDGGGTEAFF. CDR3 nucleotides: TGTGCCAGCAGTGATGGGGGGGGCACTGAAGCTTTCTTT.

The rearrangement joins TRBV7-9 to TRBJ2-2, with D perhaps TRBD2 (5 bases). Germline V gene lookup returns CDR1 SEHNR and CDR2 FQNEAQ (reference sequence). Trimming stripped 4 bases from V and 7 bases from J, with 13 bases between. The CDR3 spans 14 residues. CDR3 nucleotides: TGTGCCAGCAGCTCTACTAGTACCGACGGGGAGCTGTTTTTT. Its protein is CASSSTSTDGELFF.

This clone was observed a handful of times. J is TRBJ1-1 and V is TRBV29-1; D ambiguous. Germline assignment: CDR1 SQVTM and CDR2 ANQGSEA. The CDR3 is 11 residues long. V was cut by 3 bases and J by 3 bases, with 5 bases left in between. CDR3 DNA sequence: TGCAGCGTTGAGGCCTACACTGAAGCTTTCTTT. This encodes CSVEAYTEAFF.

The chain is built from TRBV5-4 and TRBJ1-6; 9 bases align to TRBD1. The trim removed 4 bases at V and 7 bases at J, leaving 6 bases unmatched. The CDR3 totals 15 residues. CDR1 SGHNT and CDR2 YYREEE come from the germline V gene (reference sequence). The CDR3: CASSLPGQGNSPLHF. In DNA form, the CDR3 reads TGTGCCAGCAGCCTCCCGGGACAGGGCAATTCACCCCTCCACTTT.

This sequence joins TRBV5-6 and TRBJ2-5, with TRBD2 identical over 10 bases. In germline, CDR1 is SGHDT, CDR2 YYEEEE. J lost 5 bases, V lost 4 bases, and 11 bases had no gene match. There are 16 residues in the CDR3. The CDR3 here is CASSPRGLAGVETQYF. Here the CDR3 DNA reads TGTGCCAGCAGCCCCCGGGGGCTAGCGGGAGTTGAGACCCAGTACTTC.

The V call is TRBV3-1 (or the pseudogene TRBV3-2), the J call TRBJ1-2; 8 positions agree with TRBD1. With V trimmed by 1 base and J by 4 bases, 5 bases remained unmatched. Germline V gene lookup returns CDR1 LGHDT and CDR2 YNNKEL (reference sequence). The CDR3 is 15 residues long. The CDR3 protein is CASSQAWTGTYGYTF. In DNA form, the CDR3 reads TGTGCCAGCAGCCAAGCATGGACAGGGACCTATGGCTACACCTTC.

This clone came up once. The J gene is TRBJ2-7, the V gene TRBV6-5; 8 nucleotides line up with TRBD1. The V gene's germline CDR1 is MNHEY and CDR2 SVGAGI. The CDR3 totals 15 residues. Trimming cost V 0 bases and J 3 bases; bases outside gene matches: 4. CDR3 protein: CASSYSGQGVYEQYF. CDR3 DNA sequence: TGTGCCAGCAGTTACTCCGGACAGGGAGTCTACGAGCAGTACTTC.

This chain uses TRBV6-2 or TRBV6-3 with TRBJ2-5, with a weak D call TRBD2 (5 bases). The V end was cut by 1 base, the J end by 5 bases, with 11 bases between. CDR3 length: 14 residues. Germline CDR1 and CDR2: MNHEY and SVGEGT. As DNA, the CDR3 is TGTGCCAGCAGTTACTGGAACGGCGGGGAGACCCAGTACTTC. This sequence encodes CASSYWNGGETQYF.

The CDR3 bases are TGTGCCAGCAGTGATAGGGCGGGAGGACACCCTAACTATGGCTACACCTTC. Residues: CASSDRAGGHPNYGYTF. The chain is built from TRBV2 and TRBJ1-2; D may be TRBD1 (5 bases). There are 17 residues in the CDR3. V was trimmed by 3 bases and J by 0 bases, leaving 17 bases between them. Germline V gene data show CDR1 as SNHLY and CDR2 as FYNNEI.

V gene TRBV19 combines with J gene TRBJ1-5; 7 bases map to TRBD1. The CDR3 runs 14 residues. The germline V gene encodes CDR1 LNHDA and CDR2 SQIVND (reference sequence). With V trimmed by 9 bases and J by 2 bases, 7 bases remained unmatched. CDR3 region: CASQTGSGNQPQHF. The DNA for the CDR3 is TGTGCCAGCCAGACAGGGTCCGGCAATCAGCCCCAGCATTTT.

The chain joins TRBV7-9 to TRBJ1-1; no clear D. Trimming removed 8 bases from V and 5 bases from J, with 6 bases in between. The CDR3 totals 10 residues. Germline V gene data show CDR1 as SEHNR and CDR2 as FQNEAQ (reference sequence). The CDR3 bases are TGTGCCAGCGCTGCGACTGAAGCTTTCTTT. It specifies CASAATEAFF.

The chain joins TRBV9 to TRBJ2-1; D is undetermined. The germline CDR1 and CDR2 sequences are SGDLS and YYNGEE. This CDR3 comprises 13 residues. Trimming took 3 bases from V and 6 from J, leaving 10 bases between them. In DNA, the CDR3 is TGTGCCAGCAGCGGCCCGGGTGGCAATGAGCAGTTCTTC. It translates to CASSGPGGNEQFF.

The genes are TRBV5-6 and TRBJ1-2; D is undetermined. Germline V lookup: CDR1 SGHDT, CDR2 YYEEEE. The CDR3 consists of 12 residues. The germline V and J ends were trimmed by 4 bases and 4 bases, with 8 bases remaining between them. The CDR3 reads CASSDYGYGYTF. As DNA, the CDR3 is TGTGCCAGCAGCGACTATGGCTATGGCTACACCTTC.

This chain joins TRBV28 and TRBJ2-5; no clear D. Trimming shortened V by 5 bases and J by 5 bases, and 9 bases separated the two germline ends. This CDR3 has 12 residues. Per the germline V gene, CDR1 is MDHEN and CDR2 is SYDVKM. CDR3 loop: CASSPIFETQYF. The CDR3 nucleotides are TGTGCCAGCAGTCCTATTTTTGAGACCCAGTACTTC.

The chain has TRBV18 and TRBJ2-7, with 11 bases aligning to TRBD2. Germline V gene data show CDR1 as KGHSH and CDR2 as LQKENI. The CDR3 length is 14 residues. J gave up 0 bases and V 8 bases, and 3 bases lay outside the gene matches. This chain's CDR3 is CASKTSGASYEQYF. Written as DNA, the CDR3 is TGTGCCAGCAAGACTAGCGGGGCCTCCTACGAGCAGTACTTC.

V is TRBV6-1 and J is TRBJ1-2, with 8 positions matching TRBD1. Germline CDR1 MNHNS, CDR2 SASEGT. The length of the CDR3 is 14 residues. V gave up 3 bases and J gave up 5 bases; unmatched junction bases: 5. CDR3 bases: TGTGCCAGCAGTGAGGACAGGGCGCGATATGGCTACACCTTC. This translates into CASSEDRARYGYTF.

V is TRBV19 and J is TRBJ2-7, with D perhaps TRBD1 (5 bases). V lost 6 bases, J lost 1 base, and 10 bases lay in between. The CDR3 has 13 residues. The germline V gene has CDR1 LNHDA and CDR2 SQIVND (reference sequence). CDR3 DNA sequence: TGTGCCAGTAGCTCCCGACAGTCCTACGAGCAGTACTTC. This codes for CASSSRQSYEQYF.

The chain employs TRBV23-1 and TRBJ1-5; a possible D gene is TRBD1 (5 bases). TRBV23-1 is recorded as an ORF, its role being uncertain. The CDR3 runs to 16 residues. The ends were cut back, 0 bases at V and 2 bases at J, with 11 bases in the middle. The CDR3 spells CASSQSAGSCNQPQHF. The CDR3 DNA reads as TGCGCCAGCAGTCAATCTGCAGGGTCCTGCAATCAGCCCCAGCATTTT.